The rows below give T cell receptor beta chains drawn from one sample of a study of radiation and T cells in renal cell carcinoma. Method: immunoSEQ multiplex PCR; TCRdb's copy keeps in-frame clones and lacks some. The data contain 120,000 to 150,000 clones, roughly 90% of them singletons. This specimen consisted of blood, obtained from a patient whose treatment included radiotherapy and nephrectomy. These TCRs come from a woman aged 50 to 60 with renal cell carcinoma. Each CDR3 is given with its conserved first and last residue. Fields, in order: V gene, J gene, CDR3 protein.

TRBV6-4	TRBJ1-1	CASSDSIRTANTEAFF
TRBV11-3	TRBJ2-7	CASSWDRASIEQYF
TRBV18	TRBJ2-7	CASSPVNRHEQYF
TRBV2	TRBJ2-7	CASSDASGGYEQYF
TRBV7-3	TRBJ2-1	CASSLDWGDNEQFF
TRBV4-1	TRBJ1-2	CASSQDRIGGYTF
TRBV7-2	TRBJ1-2	CASSPGQGAYGYTF
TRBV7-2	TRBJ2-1	CASSLDGGMSSYNEQFF
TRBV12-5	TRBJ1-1	CASGHGQGTIRPEAFF
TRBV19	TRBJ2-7	CASSSPGRSPGNYEQYF
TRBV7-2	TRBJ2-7	CASSFAGGDTEQYF
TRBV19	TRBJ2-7	CASSIVGRGPTYEQYF
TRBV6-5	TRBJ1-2	CASSRTGGNYGYTF
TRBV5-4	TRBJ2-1	CASGPPYNEQFF
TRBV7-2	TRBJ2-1	CASSARTQTGGGFF
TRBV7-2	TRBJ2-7	CASSLRGPSYEQYF
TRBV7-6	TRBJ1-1	CASSLDPGGHTEAFF
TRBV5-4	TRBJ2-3	CASRAGLAGETGDTQYF
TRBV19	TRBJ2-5	CASSSGLQYQETQYF
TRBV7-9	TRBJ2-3	CASSLVTGGTDTQYF
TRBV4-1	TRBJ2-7	CASSPGQTGPFYEQYF
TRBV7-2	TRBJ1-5	CASSLVGQAGGQPQHF
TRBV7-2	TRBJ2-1	CASSLAVGHEQFF
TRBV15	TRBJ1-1	CATSREGGRNTEAFF
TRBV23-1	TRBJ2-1	CASSRIQGCFPDEQFF